This T cell receptor beta chain emerged from a study of beta chain features in type 1 diabetes. Across the whole study: Sorted cell examination encompassed over 90,000,000 cells across all samples.

This clone was seen more than once but under ten times. Its antigen is unknown. CDR1 is SGHRS, CDR2 YFSETQ, per germline. V lost 4 bases and J 3 bases, leaving 22 bases between the germline ends. CDR3 length: 17 amino acids. Study-wide results and caveats: Lower insertion and higher deletion counts appeared at VDJ junctions in type 1 diabetes patients. Across all four CD4+ subsets, people with type 1 diabetes showed modestly shorter TCRB CDR3s. A possible short-template PCR bias applies equally to patients and controls. Whether TCRB rearrangement is influenced by HLA type was left unresolved in this analysis.

Sequenced material consisted of expressed TCRB transcripts (all of the isolated RNA was reverse transcribed). Sequenced by immunoSEQ multiplex PCR; TCRdb stores in-frame clones only, minus some. The repertoire includes around 45,000 clones, roughly 40% of them detected once, and 0.1% to 0.15% sits in the top ten. The sequencing sample was made of stem cell memory CD4+ T cells from blood. The receptor's source is a man aged 30-40 years with type 1 diabetes. This chain connects TRBV5-1 to TRBJ2-5; D may be TRBD2 (7 bases). As DNA, the CDR3 is TGCGCCAGCAGCGTCGGACTAGTATATAGGGGGGAAGAGACCCAGTACTTC. Amino acid sequence: CASSVGLVYRGEETQYF.